The clone carrying this T cell receptor beta chain turned up a few times. What it recognizes is unknown. Generated by immunoSEQ multiplex PCR, the TCRdb table keeps only in-frame clones and is missing some. The sample lists 30,000 to 50,000 clones, 70% to 80% occurring once. These data are taken from a study of T cells in localized non-small cell lung cancer. Study-level results: Researchers found a median around 50 of the top 100 tumor clones in adjacent lung. A raised T cell density in blood coincided with lengthier overall survival. Uninvolved neighboring lung showed the greatest T cell clonality, exceeding tumor.

The germline V gene has CDR1 SGHDT and CDR2 YYEEEE. This CDR3 region has 16 residues. Deletions cut 0 bases from V and 0 bases from J, with 12 bases between. Sample: PBMCs, taken before any cancer treatment. This receptor was taken from a woman between 35 and 75 years old with stage II squamous cell lung carcinoma. The V call is TRBV5-6, the J call TRBJ1-1; the D gene is possibly TRBD1 (6 bases). CDR3 bases: TGTGCCAGCAGCTTGGTTTCAGGGGCCGTGAACACTGAAGCTTTCTTT. Encoded protein: CASSLVSGAVNTEAFF.